The clone carrying this TCR beta chain has only a few counts. The sample originates from a study of blood T cell repertoires in COVID-19. TCRdb's copy holds only in-frame clones and misses some; the assay was immunoSEQ multiplex PCR. The table has more than 70,000 clones, about 85% seen once; the top ten hold 24%. Material: peripheral blood. The clonotype was recovered from a human donor in a cohort sampled during active COVID-19.

The CDR3 bases are TGTGCCAGCAGCAAGCGGAACAATCAGCCCCAGCATTTT. Translated, it gives CASSKRNNQPQHF. This chain joins TRBV21-1 and TRBJ1-5. TRBV21-1 is a recognized pseudogene. This CDR3 is 13 amino acids long.